The 17 T cell receptor beta chains below all came from one sample that was sequenced in a study of cytomegalovirus exposure and HLA in healthy donors. 13 Jbeta primers and 60 Vbeta primers were used for the PCR. TCRdb keeps only in-frame clones here, not all; method: immunoSEQ multiplex PCR. The table shows 210,000 or so clones, with around 80% occurring only once. The sequencing sample was made of PBMCs. These receptors were obtained from a girl aged 2-10 years in good health and CMV-seronegative.

CDR3 in DNA: TGTGCCAGCAGTTTTGGCCAGGGGCCGGTTGGCTACACCTTC. This gives the protein CASSFGQGPVGYTF. The chain has TRBV28 and TRBJ1-2; the D gene is possibly TRBD1 (6 bases). This CDR3 comprises 14 residues. Germline V gene lookup returns CDR1 MDHEN and CDR2 SYDVKM. Trimming cost V 3 bases and J 7 bases, with 15 bases left between them.

This chain connects TRBV30 to TRBJ2-7; 7 bases fit TRBD2. This CDR3 has 14 amino acids. The J segment lost 3 bases and the V segment lost 0 bases, leaving 5 bases of the junction unmatched. The germline CDR1 and CDR2 sequences are GTSNPN and SVGIG (reference sequence). The CDR3 here is CAWSVASGFYEQYF. CDR3 DNA sequence: TGTGCCTGGAGTGTAGCTAGCGGTTTCTACGAGCAGTACTTC.

This clone has more than one count but fewer than ten. The chain carries TRBV18 and TRBJ2-7, with 8 bases fitting TRBD2. J lost 6 bases, V lost 2 bases, and 9 bases had no gene match. The CDR3 contains 15 residues. Germline V gene sequence: CDR1 KGHSH, CDR2 LQKENI. Written as DNA, the CDR3 is TGTGCCAGCTCACCATCCGGGACTAGGGGCTCCGAGCAGTACTTC. Residues: CASSPSGTRGSEQYF.

The chain recombines TRBV19 with TRBJ1-1; weak D call: TRBD1 (5 bases). Trimming removed 0 bases at V and 2 bases at J, with 10 bases between. This CDR3 comprises 15 residues. The V gene's germline CDR1 is LNHDA and CDR2 SQIVND (reference sequence). The CDR3 region has the DNA TGTGCCAGTAGTATAGACGGGCAGGGTAACACTGAAGCTTTCTTT. This codes for CASSIDGQGNTEAFF.

CDR3 nucleotide sequence: TGTGCCTACAATCAGATGAACACTGAAGCTTTCTTT. Its translation is CAYNQMNTEAFF. The chain joins TRBV30 to TRBJ1-1; D remains ambiguous. CDR1 is GTSNPN, CDR2 SVGIG, per germline (reference sequence). Trimming removed 7 bases from V and 0 bases from J, with 9 bases in between. This CDR3 has 12 residues.

The chain joins TRBV28 to TRBJ2-3; TRBD1 matches at 10 bases. Germline lookup yields CDR1 MDHEN and CDR2 SYDVKM. V lost 5 bases, J lost 3 bases, and 11 bases stayed unmatched. This CDR3 is built from 17 residues. The CDR3 region has the DNA TGTGCCAGCAGTCGCCTTGGCGGGACAGGGGTAACAGATACGCAGTATTTT. Translation: CASSRLGGTGVTDTQYF.

The chain has TRBV5-1 and TRBJ2-1; TRBD2 matches at 9 bases. There are 15 residues in the CDR3. CDR1 SGHRS and CDR2 YFSETQ come from the germline V gene. Trimming removed 0 bases from V and 9 bases from J; junction bases left unmatched: 7. This chain's CDR3 is CASSLASGGSLEQFF. For the CDR3, the DNA is TGCGCCAGCAGCTTGGCCAGCGGGGGGTCCCTTGAGCAGTTCTTC.

The V and J genes are TRBV29-1 and TRBJ2-5, with D maybe TRBD2 (5 bases). Between the trimmed V and J ends, which lost 2 bases and 4 bases, there was a span of 17 bases. Germline V gene sequence: CDR1 SQVTM, CDR2 ANQGSEA. This CDR3 is built from 15 residues. The CDR3, as DNA: TGCAGCGTTGAAAATAGGGCCTGGGCGGGAGAGACCCAGTACTTC. This translates into CSVENRAWAGETQYF.

This chain links TRBV4-2 with TRBJ2-1, with 7 bases that match TRBD2. The CDR3 contains 14 residues. Looked up from germline, CDR1 is LGHNA and CDR2 is YNFKEQ. The V gene end was trimmed by 4 bases and the J gene end by 6 bases; junction bases not matched to a gene: 6. CDR3 residues: CASSPRLAANEQFF. The CDR3, as DNA: TGTGCCAGCAGCCCTCGACTAGCAGCCAATGAGCAGTTCTTC.

The chain combines TRBV2 with TRBJ1-1; D is possibly TRBD1 (5 bases). Per germline, CDR1 SNHLY and CDR2 FYNNEI. The CDR3 runs 14 residues. Trimming cost V 7 bases and J 5 bases, with 17 bases left between them. The CDR3 here is CASKSRALSTEAFF. CDR3 DNA sequence: TGTGCCAGCAAATCCAGGGCGCTAAGTACTGAAGCTTTCTTT. Looking up the rest from reference TRBV2 and TRBJ1-1 gives the full variable domain: EPEVTQTPSHQVTQMGQEVILRCVPISNHLYFYWYRQILGQKVEFLVSFYNNEISEKSEIFDDQFSVERPDGSNFTLKIRSTKLEDSAMYFCASKSRALSTEAFFGQGTRLTVV.

V and J are TRBV5-1 and TRBJ1-1; D gene uncertain. Trimming removed 0 bases from V and 6 bases from J, with 12 bases in between. Germline V gives CDR1 SGHRS, CDR2 YFSETQ. The CDR3 extends over 14 amino acids. The CDR3 DNA is TGCGCCAGCAGCTTGGAGTTTGTGGGCCCTGAAGCTTTCTTT. This translates into CASSLEFVGPEAFF.

The genes are TRBV9 and TRBJ2-1; D gene ambiguous. This CDR3 region has 11 residues. From germline, CDR1 is SGDLS and CDR2 YYNGEE. Trimming left V 4 bases short and J 9 bases short, with 8 bases between. The CDR3 is CASSSSGEQFF. The CDR3 DNA follows: TGTGCCAGCAGCTCGTCGGGTGAGCAGTTCTTC.

This chain joins TRBV18 and TRBJ1-5; no definite D call. CDR1 and CDR2 (germline): KGHSH, LQKENI. CDR3 size: 12 residues. Trimming removed 6 bases at V and 6 bases at J, with 9 bases between. The chain's CDR3 is CASSGDGQPQHF. The DNA of the CDR3 is TGTGCCAGCTCTGGAGACGGTCAGCCCCAGCATTTT.

The rearrangement links TRBV5-1 to TRBJ2-3; 8 bases fit TRBD2. CDR1 and CDR2 from the germline V gene are SGHRS and YFSETQ. The CDR3 loop spans 18 amino acids. Trimming took 4 bases from V and 5 from J; bases not matched to a gene: 18. This CDR3 is CASSPAPAIAGWLDTQYF. CDR3 nucleotides: TGCGCCAGCAGCCCAGCCCCCGCAATAGCGGGATGGTTAGATACGCAGTATTTT.

The CDR3 region is CASSQGPGGIQYF. The CDR3 region has the DNA TGCGCCAGCAGCCAAGGCCCAGGGGGCATTCAGTACTTC. This chain links TRBV4-1 with TRBJ2-4, with 7 bases fitting TRBD1. The CDR3 extends over 13 amino acids. V lost 1 base, J lost 9 bases, and 3 bases stayed unmatched. CDR1 and CDR2 from the germline V gene are MGHRA and YSYEKL.

The rearrangement uses TRBV19 and TRBJ2-7, with D possibly matching TRBD1 (5 bases). The CDR3 consists of 14 residues. The germline CDR1 and CDR2 sequences are LNHDA and SQIVND (reference sequence). V was cut by 1 base and J by 1 base, with 8 bases left in between. The DNA of the CDR3 is TGTGCCAGTAGTATAGTTCACAGGTCCTACGAGCAGTACTTC. Protein product: CASSIVHRSYEQYF.

In DNA form, the CDR3 reads TGTGCCAGCAGTTCCCTCAGCGGGAGGGCCGATGAGCAGTTCTTC. This codes for CASSSLSGRADEQFF. The chain carries TRBV11-3 and TRBJ2-1; TRBD2 matches 10 bases. Germline V CDR1 and CDR2: SGHNT, YENEEA. V trimming: 6 bases; J trimming: 8 bases; junction bases outside the gene matches: 10. The CDR3 covers 15 residues.